One and the same sample provided the 9 T cell receptor beta chains below, sequenced in a study of blood T cells in healthy people across ages. A second roughly 7 to 11 cycle PCR used barcoded and J-beta primers. TCRdb re-called the 5' RACE reads through MiXCR, storing one row per CDR3 protein. This sample yields around 1,500,000 distinct CDR3 sequences, of which 42% are seen a single time; 7.9% belongs to the top ten. Sequencing was done on a sample of blood. The receptors were sampled from a woman aged 18-30 years in good health.

V and J are TRBV11-2 and TRBJ1-2; no reliable D call. Germline V gene lookup returns CDR1 SGHAT and CDR2 FQNNGV. V was pared by 1 base and J by 3 bases, with 21 bases between. This CDR3 has 18 residues. The CDR3 DNA follows: TGTGCCAGCAGCTTAGCTGACACCCCCCTTGAGCCGTACTATGGCTACACCTTC. Translating it yields CASSLADTPLEPYYGYTF.

J is TRBJ2-5 and V is TRBV19, with 7 bases fitting TRBD1. From germline, CDR1 is LNHDA and CDR2 SQIVND (reference sequence). The length of the CDR3 is 16 residues. The ends lost 5 bases at V and 4 bases at J; junction bases unmatched: 13. The CDR3 is CASSLATGRTRETQYF. The CDR3 DNA reads as TGTGCCAGTAGTTTGGCGACAGGGCGGACGAGAGAGACCCAGTACTTC.

The V gene is TRBV3-1, the J gene TRBJ1-1; D not certain. This CDR3 spans 14 amino acids. Trimming took off 5 bases at V and 0 bases at J, with 10 bases between the two ends. Germline lookup yields CDR1 LGHDT and CDR2 YNNKEL (reference sequence). The DNA of the CDR3 is TGTGCCAGCAGCTTACGACACATGAACACTGAAGCTTTCTTT. Its protein is CASSLRHMNTEAFF.

To note about this clonotype: A much more abundant neighbour one base away suggests this may be a read error. This rearrangement joins TRBV20-1 to TRBJ2-5; TRBD2 agrees at 8 bases. CDR1 and CDR2 from the germline V gene are DFQATT and SNEGSKA (reference sequence). V lost 3 bases, J lost 11 bases, and 17 bases stayed unmatched. There are 15 residues in the CDR3. The CDR3 DNA follows: TGCAGTGCTAGGGTTGAGACTAGCGAAAACAATGAGCAGTACTTC. Translation: CSARVETSENNEQYF.

Many counts were recorded for this clonotype. The chain recombines TRBV6-5 with TRBJ2-1; 11 bases map to TRBD2. Germline CDR1 MNHEY, CDR2 SVGAGI. V shed 2 bases and J 9 bases; nucleotides not matched to a gene: 6. The CDR3 has 15 residues. The CDR3 spells CASSYGTSGPPEQFF. The CDR3 DNA reads as TGTGCCAGCAGTTACGGGACTAGCGGTCCCCCTGAGCAGTTCTTC.

This clonotype came up many times. V gene TRBV10-3 combines with J gene TRBJ2-1; maybe TRBD1 (5 bases). The ends were cut back, 7 bases at V and 8 bases at J, with 18 bases in the middle. This CDR3 is built from 14 residues. CDR1 is ENHRY and CDR2 is SYGVKD in the germline V gene. The CDR3 DNA follows: TGTGCCATCAACCAGGGTAGGGCTTCTGATGAGCAGTTCTTC. Its protein is CAINQGRASDEQFF.

This clonotype was counted a few times. The chain employs TRBV5-1 and TRBJ2-1, with a tentative D call TRBD1 (6 bases). Germline V CDR1 and CDR2: SGHRS, YFSETQ. The CDR3 is 14 residues long. Deletions cut 2 bases from V and 8 bases from J, with 14 bases between. CDR3 sequence: CASSLKGGVYEQFF. The DNA for the CDR3 is TGCGCCAGCAGCTTAAAAGGGGGAGTTTATGAGCAGTTCTTC.

This clonotype showed up just once. The chain couples TRBV29-1 to TRBJ1-2, with no clear D. The CDR3 runs to 11 residues. The V gene's germline CDR1 is SQVTM and CDR2 ANQGSEA. The V end was cut by 7 bases, the J end by 4 bases, with 10 bases between. CDR3: CSGVGIYGYTF. The CDR3 DNA sequence: TGCAGCGGTGTAGGGATCTATGGCTACACCTTC. Using reference TRBV29-1 and TRBJ1-2 for the parts outside the CDR3, the full variable domain is SAVISQKPSRDICQRGTSLTIQCQVDSQVTMMFWYRQQPGQSLTLIATANQGSEATYESGFVIDKFPISRPNLTFSTLTVSNMSPEDSSIYLCSGVGIYGYTFGSGTRLTVV.

This chain links TRBV9 with TRBJ1-1; TRBD1 aligns across 12 bases. The CDR3 has 12 residues. Trimming cost V 7 bases and J 10 bases; bases outside gene matches: 5. Germline V gives CDR1 SGDLS, CDR2 YYNGEE. Here the CDR3 DNA reads TGTGCCAGCGGGCGGGACAGGGGGCTAGCTTTCTTT. Protein sequence: CASGRDRGLAFF. Combining the CDR3 with reference TRBV9 and TRBJ1-1 gives the whole variable domain DSGVTQTPKHLITATGQRVTLRCSPRSGDLSVYWYQQSLDQGLQFLIQYYNGEERAKGNILERFSAQQFPDLHSELNLSSLELGDSALYFCASGRDRGLAFFGQGTRLTVV.